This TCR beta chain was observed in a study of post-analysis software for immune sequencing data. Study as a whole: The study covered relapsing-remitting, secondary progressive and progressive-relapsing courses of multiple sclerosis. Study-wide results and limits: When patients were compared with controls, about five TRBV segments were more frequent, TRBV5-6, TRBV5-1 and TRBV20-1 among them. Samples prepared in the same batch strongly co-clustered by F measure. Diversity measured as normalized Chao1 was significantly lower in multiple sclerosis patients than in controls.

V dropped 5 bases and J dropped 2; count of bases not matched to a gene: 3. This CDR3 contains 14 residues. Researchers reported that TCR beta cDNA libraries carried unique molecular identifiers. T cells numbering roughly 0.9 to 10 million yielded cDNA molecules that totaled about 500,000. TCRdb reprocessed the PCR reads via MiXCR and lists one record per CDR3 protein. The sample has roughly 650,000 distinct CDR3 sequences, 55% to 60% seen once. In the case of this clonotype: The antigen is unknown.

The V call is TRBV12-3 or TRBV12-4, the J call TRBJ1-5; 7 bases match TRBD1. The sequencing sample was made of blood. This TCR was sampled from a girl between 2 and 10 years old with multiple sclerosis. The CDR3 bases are TGTGCCAGCAGTCCGGGACAGCGCAATCAGCCCCAGCATTTT. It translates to CASSPGQRNQPQHF.